The 8 T cell receptor beta chains reported below all come from one sample, sequenced in a study of cytomegalovirus exposure and HLA in healthy donors. Primers for the PCR totalled 60 Vbeta and 13 Jbeta. Assay: immunoSEQ multiplex PCR; the TCRdb copy retains only in-frame clones and omits some. The table shows some 80,000 clones, with 62% occurring only once. Sequencing was performed on PBMCs. The receptors stem from a male donor in good health and CMV-seropositive.

The chain joins TRBV7-3 to TRBJ2-3, with 8 nucleotides matching TRBD1. Germline CDR1 reads SGHTA; CDR2 reads FQGTGA. Trimming removed 8 bases from V and 3 bases from J; junction bases left unmatched: 4. The CDR3 has 13 residues. The CDR3 protein is CASARGLTDTQYF. The CDR3 bases are TGTGCCAGCGCCAGGGGGCTTACAGATACGCAGTATTTT.

V and J are TRBV5-1 and TRBJ2-3; no definite D call. CDR1 and CDR2 (germline): SGHRS, YFSETQ. CDR3 length equals 14 residues. With 0 bases removed from V and 4 bases from J, the gap between germline ends came to 9 bases. The CDR3 DNA is TGCGCCAGCAGCTTGGCCGCAGTCTCAGATACGCAGTATTTT. Translating it yields CASSLAAVSDTQYF.

The CDR3 is CASSPSGGDGNQPQHF. The CDR3 DNA sequence: TGTGCCAGCAGCCCCTCAGGGGGAGATGGCAATCAGCCCCAGCATTTT. V gene TRBV7-9 combines with J gene TRBJ1-5, with TRBD1 matching over 7 bases. This CDR3 spans 16 amino acids. Germline-derived CDR1 and CDR2 are SEHNR and FQNEAQ (reference sequence). V dropped 5 bases and J dropped 2; count of bases not matched to a gene: 9.

In its sample, this clone was seen a few times. The rearrangement links TRBV9 to TRBJ2-5; the match to TRBD2 covers 7 bases. This CDR3 comprises 15 residues. V lost 1 base to trimming and J lost 0 bases; unmatched junction nucleotides: 3. The germline gives CDR1 SGDLS, CDR2 YYNGEE. CDR3 region: CASSVWGGYQETQYF. For the CDR3, the DNA is TGTGCCAGCAGCGTATGGGGGGGGTACCAAGAGACCCAGTACTTC.

This clone was seen a few times. The chain couples TRBV6-6 to TRBJ2-5, with TRBD1 matching 7 bases. The CDR3 has 14 amino acids. CDR1 MNHNY and CDR2 SVGAGI come from the germline V gene (reference sequence). Trimming took 2 bases from V and 0 from J; bases not matched to a gene: 0. CDR3 protein: CASSYGTDQETQYF. The CDR3 DNA is TGTGCCAGCAGTTACGGGACAGACCAAGAGACCCAGTACTTC.

This clone was found once. CDR3: CASSRLDEQYF. DNA of the CDR3: TGTGCCAGTAGCCGACTAGACGAGCAGTACTTC. The chain combines TRBV19 with TRBJ2-7; weak D call: TRBD2 (6 bases). The CDR3 runs 11 residues. Per the germline V gene, CDR1 is LNHDA and CDR2 is SQIVND (reference sequence). V was shortened by 6 bases and J by 5 bases, with 8 bases between the two germline ends.

J is TRBJ2-2 and V is TRBV9; D gene ambiguous. V was shortened by 4 bases and J by 0 bases, with 10 bases between the two germline ends. The CDR3 extends over 15 amino acids. Germline V gene sequence: CDR1 SGDLS, CDR2 YYNGEE. For the CDR3, the DNA is TGTGCCAGCAGCCCTTTTACTTCGAACACCGGGGAGCTGTTTTTT. As protein: CASSPFTSNTGELFF.

The chain employs TRBV29-1 and TRBJ2-7; D might be TRBD2 (5 bases). The CDR3 spans 12 residues. Looked up from germline, CDR1 is SQVTM and CDR2 is ANQGSEA. Here the CDR3 DNA reads TGCAGAGCTTTAGGGCGGGCGGGCGAGCAGTACTTC. Protein: CRALGRAGEQYF.